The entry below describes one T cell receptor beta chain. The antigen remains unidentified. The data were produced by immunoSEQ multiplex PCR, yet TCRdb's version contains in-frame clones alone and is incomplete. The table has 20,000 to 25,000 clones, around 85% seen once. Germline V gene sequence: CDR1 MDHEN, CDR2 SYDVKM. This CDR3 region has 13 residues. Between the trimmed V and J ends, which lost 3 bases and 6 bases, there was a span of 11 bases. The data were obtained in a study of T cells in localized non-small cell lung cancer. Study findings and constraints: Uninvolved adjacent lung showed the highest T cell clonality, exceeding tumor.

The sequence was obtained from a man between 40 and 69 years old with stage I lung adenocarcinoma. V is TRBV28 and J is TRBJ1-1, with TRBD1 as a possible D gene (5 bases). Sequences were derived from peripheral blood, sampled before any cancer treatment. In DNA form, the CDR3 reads TGTGCCAGCAGTTTGCAGGGTACCCCTGAAGCTTTCTTT. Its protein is CASSLQGTPEAFF.